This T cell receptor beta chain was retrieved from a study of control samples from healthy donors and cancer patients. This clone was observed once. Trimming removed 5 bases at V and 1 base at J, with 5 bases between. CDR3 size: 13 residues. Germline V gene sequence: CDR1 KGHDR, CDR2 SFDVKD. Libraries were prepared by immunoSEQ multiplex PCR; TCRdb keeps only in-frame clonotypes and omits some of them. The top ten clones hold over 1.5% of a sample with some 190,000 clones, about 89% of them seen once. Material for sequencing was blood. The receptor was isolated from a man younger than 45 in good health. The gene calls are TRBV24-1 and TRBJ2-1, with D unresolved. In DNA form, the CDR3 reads TGTGCCACCAGTGGAGCGTCCTACAATGAGCAGTTCTTC. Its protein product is CATSGASYNEQFF.